This T cell receptor (beta chain) stems from a study of blood T cell repertoires in COVID-19. Turning to the study itself: Some COVID-19 samples were acute and others convalescent; all came from the United States, Italy and Spain.

Original data processing: Researchers report that nucleated cell counts were estimated from reference gene primer amplification. Using immunoSEQ multiplex PCR, the repertoire was profiled, and TCRdb retains in-frame clones only, with some absent. The D gene and trimming were derived from the DNA, and the V and J assignments and clone size from that table. The data contain 150,000 to 200,000 clones, roughly four fifths of them singletons. V lost 1 base and J lost 1, with 11 bases in between. CDR1 is MNHEY and CDR2 is SVGEGT in the germline V gene. The CDR3 contains 15 residues. Residents of approximately 25 US areas, aged about 18 to 89 years, made up the participants. Categorization into cohorts depended on clinical history that participants reported.

The TCR originated in a middle-aged man who had recovered from COVID-19. Sequencing used PBMCs or T cells enriched from blood (not recorded which). The chain combines TRBV6-2 or TRBV6-3 with TRBJ2-7; D is perhaps TRBD2 (6 bases). This chain's CDR3 is CASSYWGEGSYEQYF. The CDR3 nucleotides are TGTGCCAGCAGTTACTGGGGGGAAGGGTCCTACGAGCAGTACTTC.